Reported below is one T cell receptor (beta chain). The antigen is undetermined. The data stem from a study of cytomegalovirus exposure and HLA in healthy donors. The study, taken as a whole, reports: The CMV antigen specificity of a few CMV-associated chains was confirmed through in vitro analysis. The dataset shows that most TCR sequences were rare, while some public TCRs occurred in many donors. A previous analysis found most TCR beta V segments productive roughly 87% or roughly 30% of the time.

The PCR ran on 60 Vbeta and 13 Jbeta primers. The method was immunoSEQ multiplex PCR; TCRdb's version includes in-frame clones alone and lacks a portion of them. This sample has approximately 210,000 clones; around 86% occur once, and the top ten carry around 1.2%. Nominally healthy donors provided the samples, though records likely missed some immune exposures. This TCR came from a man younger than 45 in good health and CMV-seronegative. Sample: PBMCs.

DNA for the CDR3: TGCGCCAGCAGCCTCCGGGAGACCCAGTACTTC. Translation: CASSLRETQYF. The chain recombines TRBV5-1 with TRBJ2-5; D uncertain. The V end was cut by 4 bases, the J end by 5 bases, with 6 bases between. Germline values: CDR1 SGHRS, CDR2 YFSETQ. The CDR3 sequence is 11 residues long.